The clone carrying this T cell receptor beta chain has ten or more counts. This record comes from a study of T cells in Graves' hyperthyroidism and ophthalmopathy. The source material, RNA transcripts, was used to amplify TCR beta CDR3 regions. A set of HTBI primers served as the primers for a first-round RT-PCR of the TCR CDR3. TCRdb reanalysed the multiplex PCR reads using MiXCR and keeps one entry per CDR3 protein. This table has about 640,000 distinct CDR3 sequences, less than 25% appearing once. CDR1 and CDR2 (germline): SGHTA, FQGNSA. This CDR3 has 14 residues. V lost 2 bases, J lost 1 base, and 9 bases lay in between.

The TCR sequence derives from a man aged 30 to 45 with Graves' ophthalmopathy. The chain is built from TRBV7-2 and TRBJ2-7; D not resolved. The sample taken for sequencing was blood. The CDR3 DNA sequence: TGTGCCAGCAGCTTATCCCCGATTTCCTACGAGCAGTACTTC. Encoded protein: CASSLSPISYEQYF. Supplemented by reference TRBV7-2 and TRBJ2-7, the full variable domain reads GAGVSQSPSNKVTEKGKDVELRCDPISGHTALYWYRQSLGQGLEFLIYFQGNSAPDKSGLPSDRFSAERTGGSVSTLTIQRTQQEDSAVYLCASSLSPISYEQYFGPGTRLTVT.